This entry is about one T cell receptor beta chain. The antigen this receptor binds is unknown. No much larger clone exists at a distance of one base, and base qualities are not known. Healthy HIV-negative adults with no recently reported acute infections or vaccinations were included as donors. Only Caucasian adults living in Nashville, Tennessee, USA were represented among the donors. CD4+ T cells were enriched by magnetic negative selection, after which naive cells were positively selected on CD45RA and the negative fraction was taken as the memory subset. Blood was collected by leukapheresis, and PBMCs were isolated by Ficoll-Histopaque density gradient centrifugation and then cryopreserved in liquid nitrogen vapor phase. Purity and quantity of every magnetically sorted T cell population were checked by analytical flow cytometry. Genomic DNA was isolated from every sorted fraction and measured by UV absorbance on a Nanodrop 2000c.

This sample was included in a study of shared clonotypes between healthy human individuals (dated by TCRdb to 2019 to 2021). The study in broad terms: The cohort comprised a couple of women and a few men aged 18 to 49 years. For each donor, CD4 naive and CD4 memory were each given three plates, CD8 naive was given two plates, and CD8 memory was given one plate. To estimate repertoire size and how much clonotypes are shared between individuals, the study performed deep sequencing of blood TCR repertoires from a few healthy adults. Libraries were prepared and TCR repertoires were sequenced by different laboratories using diverse techniques, in order to increase sequencing depth and limit assay-specific biases. Between about 0.8 and 8.9 billion PBMCs per donor were obtained by leukapheresis.

Using the deep immunoSEQ assay, TCR CDR3 regions were amplified from genomic DNA by multiplex PCR. Extracted genomic DNA from each cell subset was spread evenly across all wells of several immunoSEQ 96-well plates, with each plate serving as a replicate. For sorted subsets, around 200 ng genomic DNA, equal to about 30,000 T cell genomes, was loaded into each replicate PCR. Purified libraries were quantified with a Qubit 3.0 fluorometer, sized on a Bioanalyzer 2100, and re-quantified with the KAPA Library Quantification kit. Each immunoSEQ 96-well plate was sequenced on its own single-read 150-cycle Illumina NextSeq 550 flow cell. From the authors' description of their analysis: Because only junctional sequences without quality scores were contained in the immunoSEQ output, filtering matching that applied to full-length reads could not be performed. Sequences were annotated with PyIR, a Python wrapper for IgBLAST v1.9, and V/J genes and CDR3 were assigned using IMGT germline references. Reads were removed for weak V/J assignments (E-value above 1e-6), missing CDR3, stop codons, out-of-frame junctions, or ambiguous translated residues. A V3J clonotype was defined by an identical inferred V gene, J gene, and CDR3 amino acid sequence. Percentage overlap between repertoires was calculated by dividing the number of shared unique clonotypes by the size of the smaller repertoire. Repertoire richness was assessed with RTK rarefaction, the Chao1 estimator, and Recon v2.1 estimates of unobserved clonotypes. For all TCRbeta clonotypes obtained by the gDNA method from a few donors, generation probabilities were computed with OLGA. TCRdb provides this immuneACCESS table in a form limited to in-frame rearrangements. Some clones are lacking; in checked studies, under half of them reflect an unresolved V gene, and why the rest are absent is not known. That table supplies the V and J calls and clone size; D and trimming were determined from the DNA. The sample yields 2 million to 3 million clones; 80% to 95% were counted once. Of the sample, about 0.34% is held by the ten largest clones.

The CDR3 runs 15 amino acids, cysteine and phenylalanine included. Left in the record is the CDR3 DNA by itself, 45 bases read in frame from the first base. The V end loses 4 bases and the J end loses 5 bases, and a stretch of 18 bases separates them. CDR1 and CDR2 are drawn from the germline V gene (reference sequence): SGHNT, YYREEE. The paper's findings and limits, for the study overall: Naive subsets generally had larger estimated clonotype richness than memory subsets did. Across four donors, around 5% of naive CD4, approximately 3.5% of naive CD8, about 2% of memory CD4, and approximately 0.4% of memory CD8 clonotypes were shared. Sampling was limited to blood, and TCR repertoires in tissue likely differ from TCR repertoires in blood. Even with the large sequencing depth, rarefaction of the sorted-subset datasets indicated that sequencing was incomplete. Compared with non-shared clonotypes, the clonotypes found in all four sorted-subset donors had higher generation probabilities. Based on pairwise subsampling, the degree of clonotype sharing among donors was expected to be affected by sequencing depth. The small number of donors limited the genetic and exposure-history diversity represented.

This chain joins TRBV5-4 to TRBJ2-5; no D gene is confidently identified. The sequencing sample was made of naive CD4+ T cells from PBMCs. The cell subset or site label on this specimen signifies: CD45RA+ positively selected. This sequence originates from a man between 18 and 29 years old in good health. Some clones in this sample may be carry-over from other donors' samples. The CDR3 reads as follows: CASSKGENSVETQYF. Read as DNA, the sequence is TGTGCCAGCAGCAAGGGTGAGAATTCCGTCGAGACCCAGTACTTC.